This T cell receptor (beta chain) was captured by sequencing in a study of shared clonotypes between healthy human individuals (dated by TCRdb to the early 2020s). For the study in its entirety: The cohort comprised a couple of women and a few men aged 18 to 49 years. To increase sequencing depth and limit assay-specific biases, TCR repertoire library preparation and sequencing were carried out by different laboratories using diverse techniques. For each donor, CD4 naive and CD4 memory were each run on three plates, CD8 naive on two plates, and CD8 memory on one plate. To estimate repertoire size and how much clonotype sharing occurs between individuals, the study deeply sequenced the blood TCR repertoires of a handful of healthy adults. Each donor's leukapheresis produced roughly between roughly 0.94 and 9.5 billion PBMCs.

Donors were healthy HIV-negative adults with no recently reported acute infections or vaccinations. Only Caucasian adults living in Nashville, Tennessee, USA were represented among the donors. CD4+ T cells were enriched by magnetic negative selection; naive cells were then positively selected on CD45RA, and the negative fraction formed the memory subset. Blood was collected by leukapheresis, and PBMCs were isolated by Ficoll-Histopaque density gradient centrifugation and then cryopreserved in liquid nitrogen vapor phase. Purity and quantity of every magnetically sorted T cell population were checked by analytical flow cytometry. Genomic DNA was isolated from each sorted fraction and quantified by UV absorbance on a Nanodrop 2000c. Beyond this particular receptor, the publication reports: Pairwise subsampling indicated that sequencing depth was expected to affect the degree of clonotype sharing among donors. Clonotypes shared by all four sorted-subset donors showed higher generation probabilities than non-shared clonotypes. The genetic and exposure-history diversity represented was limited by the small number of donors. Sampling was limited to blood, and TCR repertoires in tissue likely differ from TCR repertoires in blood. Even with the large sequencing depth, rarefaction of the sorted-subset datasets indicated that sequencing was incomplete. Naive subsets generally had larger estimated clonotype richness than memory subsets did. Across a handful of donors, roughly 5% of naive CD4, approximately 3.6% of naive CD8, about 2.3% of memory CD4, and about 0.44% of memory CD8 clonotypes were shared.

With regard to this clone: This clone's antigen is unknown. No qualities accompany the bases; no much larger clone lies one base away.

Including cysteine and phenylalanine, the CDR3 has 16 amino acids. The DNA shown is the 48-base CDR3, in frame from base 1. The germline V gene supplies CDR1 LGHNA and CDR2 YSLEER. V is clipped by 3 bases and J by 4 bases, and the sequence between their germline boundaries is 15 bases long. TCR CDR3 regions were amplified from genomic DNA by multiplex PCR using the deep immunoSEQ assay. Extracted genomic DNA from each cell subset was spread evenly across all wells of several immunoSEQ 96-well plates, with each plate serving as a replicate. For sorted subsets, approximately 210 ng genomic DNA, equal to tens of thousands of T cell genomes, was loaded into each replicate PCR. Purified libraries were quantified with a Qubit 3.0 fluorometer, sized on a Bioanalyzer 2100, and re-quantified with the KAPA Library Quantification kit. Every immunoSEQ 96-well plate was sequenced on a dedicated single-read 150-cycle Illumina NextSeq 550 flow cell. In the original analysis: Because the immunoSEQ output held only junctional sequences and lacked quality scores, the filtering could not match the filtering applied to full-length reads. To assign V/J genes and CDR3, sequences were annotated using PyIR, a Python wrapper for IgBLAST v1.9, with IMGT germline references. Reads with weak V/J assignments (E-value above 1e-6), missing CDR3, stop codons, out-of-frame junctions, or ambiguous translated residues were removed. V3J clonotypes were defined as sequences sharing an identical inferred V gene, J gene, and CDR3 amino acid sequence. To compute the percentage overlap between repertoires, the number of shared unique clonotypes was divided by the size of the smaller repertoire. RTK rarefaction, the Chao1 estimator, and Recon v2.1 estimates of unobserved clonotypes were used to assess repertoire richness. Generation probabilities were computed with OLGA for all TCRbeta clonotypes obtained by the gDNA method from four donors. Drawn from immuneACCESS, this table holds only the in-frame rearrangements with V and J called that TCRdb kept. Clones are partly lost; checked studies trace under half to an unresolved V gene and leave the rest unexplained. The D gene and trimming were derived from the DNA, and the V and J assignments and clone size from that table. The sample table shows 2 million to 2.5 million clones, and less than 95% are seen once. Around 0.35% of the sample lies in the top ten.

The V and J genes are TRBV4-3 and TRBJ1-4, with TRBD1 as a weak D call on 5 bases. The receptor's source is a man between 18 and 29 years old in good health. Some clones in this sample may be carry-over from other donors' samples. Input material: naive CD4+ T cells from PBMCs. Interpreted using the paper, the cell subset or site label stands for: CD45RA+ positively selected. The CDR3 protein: CASSQGRREGNEKLFF. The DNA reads TGCGCCAGCAGCCAGGGACGGAGGGAGGGTAATGAAAAACTGTTTTTT.